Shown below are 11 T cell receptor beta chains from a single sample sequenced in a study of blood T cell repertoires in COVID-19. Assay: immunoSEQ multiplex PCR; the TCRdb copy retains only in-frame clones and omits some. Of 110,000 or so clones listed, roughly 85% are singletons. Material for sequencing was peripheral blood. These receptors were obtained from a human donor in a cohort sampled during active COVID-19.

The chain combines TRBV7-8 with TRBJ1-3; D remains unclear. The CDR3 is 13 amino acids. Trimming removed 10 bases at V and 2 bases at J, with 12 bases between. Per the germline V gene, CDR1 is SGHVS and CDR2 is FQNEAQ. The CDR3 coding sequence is TGTGCCACATCACAGCTTCCTGGAAACACCATATATTTT. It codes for CATSQLPGNTIYF.

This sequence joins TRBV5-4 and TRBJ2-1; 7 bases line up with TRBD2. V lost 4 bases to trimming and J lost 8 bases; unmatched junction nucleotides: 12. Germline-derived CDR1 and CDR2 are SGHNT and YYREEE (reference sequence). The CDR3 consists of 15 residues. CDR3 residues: CASSQALSGAYEQFF. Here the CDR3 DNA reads TGTGCCAGCAGCCAGGCCCTAAGCGGGGCCTATGAGCAGTTCTTC.

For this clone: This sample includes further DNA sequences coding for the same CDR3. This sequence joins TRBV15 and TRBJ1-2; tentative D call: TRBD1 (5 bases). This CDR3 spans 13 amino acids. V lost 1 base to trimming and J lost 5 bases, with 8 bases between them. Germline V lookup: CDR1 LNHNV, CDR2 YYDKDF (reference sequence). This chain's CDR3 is CATSRGGGYGYTF. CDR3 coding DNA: TGTGCCACCAGCAGAGGGGGCGGATATGGCTACACCTTC. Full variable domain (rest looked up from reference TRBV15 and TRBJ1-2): DAMVIQNPRYQVTQFGKPVTLSCSQTLNHNVMYWYQQKSSQAPKLLFHYYDKDFNNEADTPDNFQSRRPNTSFCFLDIRSPGLGDTAMYLCATSRGGGYGYTFGSGTRLTVV.

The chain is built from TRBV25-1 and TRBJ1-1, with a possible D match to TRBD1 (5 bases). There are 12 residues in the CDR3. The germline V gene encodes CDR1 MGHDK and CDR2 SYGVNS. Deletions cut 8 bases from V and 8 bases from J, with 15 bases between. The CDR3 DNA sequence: TGTGCCAGCCGAACAGGTCTAGGAGAAGCTTTCTTT. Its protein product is CASRTGLGEAFF.

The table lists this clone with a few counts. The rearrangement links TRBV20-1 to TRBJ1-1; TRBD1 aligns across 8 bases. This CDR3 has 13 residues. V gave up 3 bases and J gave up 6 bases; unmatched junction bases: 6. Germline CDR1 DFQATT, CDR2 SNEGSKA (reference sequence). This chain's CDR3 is CSASADRGPEAFF. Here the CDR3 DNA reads TGCAGTGCTAGTGCCGACAGGGGCCCTGAAGCTTTCTTT.

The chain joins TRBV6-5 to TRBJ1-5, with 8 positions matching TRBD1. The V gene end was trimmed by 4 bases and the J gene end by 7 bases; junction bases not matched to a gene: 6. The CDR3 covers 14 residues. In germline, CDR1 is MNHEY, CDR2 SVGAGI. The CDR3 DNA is TGTGCCAGCAGTTTGGACAGGGATAGACAGCCCCAGCATTTT. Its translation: CASSLDRDRQPQHF.

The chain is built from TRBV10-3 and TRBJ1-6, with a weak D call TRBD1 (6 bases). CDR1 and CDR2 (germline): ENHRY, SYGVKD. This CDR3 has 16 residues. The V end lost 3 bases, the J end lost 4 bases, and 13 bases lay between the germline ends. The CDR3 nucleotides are TGTGCCATCAGTGACCGGGACAACCTTTATAATTCACCCCTCCACTTT. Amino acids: CAISDRDNLYNSPLHF.

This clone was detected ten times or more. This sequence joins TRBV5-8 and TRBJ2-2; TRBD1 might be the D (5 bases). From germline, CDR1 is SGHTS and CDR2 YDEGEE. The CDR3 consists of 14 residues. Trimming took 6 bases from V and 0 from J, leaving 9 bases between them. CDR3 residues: CASKDTANTGELFF. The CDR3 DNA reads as TGTGCCAGCAAGGACACCGCGAACACCGGGGAGCTGTTTTTT.

The CDR3: CASSFHPGGSGLEAFF. The DNA of the CDR3 is TGTGCCAGCAGCTTCCACCCCGGAGGATCCGGACTTGAAGCTTTCTTT. V usage is TRBV7-2 and J usage is TRBJ1-1; the D is unclear. Trimming took 3 bases from V and 7 from J, leaving 21 bases between them. Germline V CDR1 and CDR2: SGHTA, FQGNSA. CDR3 length: 16 residues.

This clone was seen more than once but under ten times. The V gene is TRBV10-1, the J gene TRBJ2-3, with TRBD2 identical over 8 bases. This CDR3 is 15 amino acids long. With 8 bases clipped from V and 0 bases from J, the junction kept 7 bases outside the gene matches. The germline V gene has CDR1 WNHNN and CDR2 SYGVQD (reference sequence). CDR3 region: CASAAGVGSTDTQYF. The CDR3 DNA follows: TGCGCCAGCGCAGCGGGAGTGGGGAGCACAGATACGCAGTATTTT.

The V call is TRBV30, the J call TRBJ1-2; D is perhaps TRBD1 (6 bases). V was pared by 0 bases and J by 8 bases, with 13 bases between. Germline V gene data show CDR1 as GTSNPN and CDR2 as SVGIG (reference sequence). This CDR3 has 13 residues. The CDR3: CAWSVGGAGGYTF. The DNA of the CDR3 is TGTGCCTGGAGTGTAGGGGGGGCTGGGGGCTACACCTTC.